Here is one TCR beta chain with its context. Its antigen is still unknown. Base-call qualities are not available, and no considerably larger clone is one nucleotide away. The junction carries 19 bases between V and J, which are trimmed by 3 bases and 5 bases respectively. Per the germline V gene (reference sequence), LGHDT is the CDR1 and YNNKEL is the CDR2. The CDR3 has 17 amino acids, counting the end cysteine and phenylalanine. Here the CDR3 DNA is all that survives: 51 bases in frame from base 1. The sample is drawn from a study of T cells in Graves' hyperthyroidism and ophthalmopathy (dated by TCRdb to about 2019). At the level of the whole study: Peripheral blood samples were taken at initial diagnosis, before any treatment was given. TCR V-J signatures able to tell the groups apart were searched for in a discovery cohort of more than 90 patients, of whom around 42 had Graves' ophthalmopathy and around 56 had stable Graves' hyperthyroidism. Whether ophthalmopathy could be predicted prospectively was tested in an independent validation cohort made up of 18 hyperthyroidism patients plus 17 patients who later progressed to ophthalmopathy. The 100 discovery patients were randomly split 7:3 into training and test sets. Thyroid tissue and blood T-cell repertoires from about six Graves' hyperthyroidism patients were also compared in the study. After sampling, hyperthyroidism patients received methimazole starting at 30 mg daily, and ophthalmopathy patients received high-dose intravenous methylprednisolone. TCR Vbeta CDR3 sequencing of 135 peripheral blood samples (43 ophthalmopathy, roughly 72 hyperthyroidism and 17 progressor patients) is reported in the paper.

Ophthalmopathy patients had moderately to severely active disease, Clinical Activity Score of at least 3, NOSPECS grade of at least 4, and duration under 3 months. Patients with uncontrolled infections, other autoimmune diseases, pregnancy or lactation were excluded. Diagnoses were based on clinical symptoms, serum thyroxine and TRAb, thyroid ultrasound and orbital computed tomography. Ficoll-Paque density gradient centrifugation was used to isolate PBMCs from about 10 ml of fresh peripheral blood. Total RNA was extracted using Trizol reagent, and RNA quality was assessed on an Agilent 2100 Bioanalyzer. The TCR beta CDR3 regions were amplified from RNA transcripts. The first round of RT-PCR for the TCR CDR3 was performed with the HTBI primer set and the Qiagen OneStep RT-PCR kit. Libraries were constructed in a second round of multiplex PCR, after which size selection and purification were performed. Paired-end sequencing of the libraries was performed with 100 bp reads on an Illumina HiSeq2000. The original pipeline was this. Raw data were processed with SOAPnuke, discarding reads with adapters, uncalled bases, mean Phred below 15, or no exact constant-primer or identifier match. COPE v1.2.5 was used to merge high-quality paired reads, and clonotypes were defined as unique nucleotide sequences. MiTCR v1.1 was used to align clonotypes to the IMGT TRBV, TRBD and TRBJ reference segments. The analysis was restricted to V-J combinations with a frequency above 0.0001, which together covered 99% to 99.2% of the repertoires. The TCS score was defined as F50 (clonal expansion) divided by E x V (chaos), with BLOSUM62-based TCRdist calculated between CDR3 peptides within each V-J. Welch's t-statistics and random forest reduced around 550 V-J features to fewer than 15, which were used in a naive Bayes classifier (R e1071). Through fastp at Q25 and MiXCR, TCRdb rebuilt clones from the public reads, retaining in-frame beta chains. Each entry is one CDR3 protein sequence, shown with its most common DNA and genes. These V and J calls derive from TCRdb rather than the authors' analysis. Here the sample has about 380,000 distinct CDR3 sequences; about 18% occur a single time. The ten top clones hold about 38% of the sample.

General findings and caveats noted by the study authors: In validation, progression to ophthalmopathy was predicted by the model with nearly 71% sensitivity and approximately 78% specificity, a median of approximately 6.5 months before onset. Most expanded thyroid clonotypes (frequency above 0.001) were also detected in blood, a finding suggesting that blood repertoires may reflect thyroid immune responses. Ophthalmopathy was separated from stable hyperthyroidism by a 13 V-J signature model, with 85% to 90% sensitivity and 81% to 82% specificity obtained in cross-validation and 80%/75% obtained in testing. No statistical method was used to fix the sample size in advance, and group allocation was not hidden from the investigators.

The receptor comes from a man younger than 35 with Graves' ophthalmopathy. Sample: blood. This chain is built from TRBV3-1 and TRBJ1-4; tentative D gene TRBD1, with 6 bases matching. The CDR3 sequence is CASSHRATGTLNEKLFF. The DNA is TGTGCCAGCAGCCACAGAGCCACCGGGACATTGAATGAAAAACTGTTTTTT.